These 25 T cell receptor beta chains came from one sample sequenced in a study of blood T cell repertoires in COVID-19. Clones were read by immunoSEQ multiplex PCR, and TCRdb kept only the in-frame ones, dropping some. The sample includes 50,000 or so clones, roughly 85% seen only once; the top ten take about 25%. Sequencing input: peripheral blood. The source of these receptors is a man in his sixties or seventies with acute or convalescent COVID-19.

This rearrangement joins TRBV12-5 to TRBJ1-3, with D tentatively TRBD1 (5 bases). Looked up from germline, CDR1 is LGHNT and CDR2 is FRNRAP. CDR3 length: 12 residues. CDR3 sequence reads: CAGGSSGNTIYF. The CDR3 coding sequence is TGTGCCGGGGGGTCGTCTGGAAACACCATATATTTT. The variable domain in full, with the rest retrieved from reference TRBV12-5 and TRBJ1-3, is DARVTQTPRHKVTEMGQEVTMRCQPILGHNTVFWYRQTMMQGLELLAYFRNRAPLDDSGMPKDRFSAEMPDATLATLKIQPSEPRDSAVYFCAGGSSGNTIYFGEGSWLTVV.

The CDR3 nucleotides read TGTGCCAGTACCCCACCACGGGGACTAGCGGGAGGGTTCAGCTCCTACAATGAGCAGTTCTTC. It encodes CASTPPRGLAGGFSSYNEQFF. The V and J genes are TRBV19 and TRBJ2-1; 16 nucleotides align to TRBD2. The CDR3 extends over 21 amino acids. Germline V gene sequence: CDR1 LNHDA, CDR2 SQIVND (reference sequence). The junction had 15 bases not matched to a gene; V was cut back by 7 bases and J by 0 bases.

This clone was seen a handful of times. The J gene is TRBJ2-2, the V gene TRBV10-2; 9 nucleotides line up with TRBD2. The CDR3 covers 15 residues. V shed 5 bases, J shed 3 bases, and the junction held 4 bases outside the gene matches. Germline CDR1 is WSHSY and CDR2 is SAAADI. CDR3 sequence: CASSFSGGDTGELFF. For the CDR3, the DNA is TGCGCCAGCAGTTTTAGCGGGGGAGACACCGGGGAGCTGTTTTTT.

The rearrangement links TRBV6-6 to TRBJ1-6; D gene ambiguous. Trimming removed 6 bases at V and 6 bases at J, with 6 bases between. CDR3 length: 12 amino acids. Germline CDR1 reads MNHNY; CDR2 reads SVGAGI (reference sequence). The CDR3 DNA reads TGTGCCAGCAGCTTAGCTAATTCACCCCTCCACTTT. The encoded protein is CASSLANSPLHF.

This chain uses TRBV28 with TRBJ1-1, with 9 bases matching TRBD1. V was pared by 3 bases and J by 7 bases, with 9 bases of the junction left unmatched. The CDR3 covers 15 residues. Germline CDR1 MDHEN, CDR2 SYDVKM. For the CDR3, the DNA is TGTGCCAGCAGTTTCGGGGACAGGGTGGCGAGTGAAGCTTTCTTT. Translated: CASSFGDRVASEAFF. The full variable domain, completed using reference TRBV28 and TRBJ1-1, is DVKVTQSSRYLVKRTGEKVFLECVQDMDHENMFWYRQDPGLGLRLIYFSYDVKMKEKGDIPEGYSVSREKKERFSLILESASTNQTSMYLCASSFGDRVASEAFFGQGTRLTVV.

The chain uses TRBV19 and TRBJ2-1; D unresolved. This CDR3 comprises 13 residues. Germline V gene data show CDR1 as LNHDA and CDR2 as SQIVND (reference sequence). With 4 bases removed from V and 9 bases from J, the gap between germline ends came to 13 bases. CDR3 coding DNA: TGTGCCAGTAGTACGCCCTCGCGGAGTGAGCAGTTCTTC. It codes for CASSTPSRSEQFF.

The CDR3 DNA sequence: TGTGCCAGCAGCTTAGCCCAGACTAGCGGGGAGCTGTTTTTT. Its translation: CASSLAQTSGELFF. V is TRBV7-9 and J is TRBJ2-2; D might be TRBD2 (6 bases). CDR1 and CDR2 from the germline V gene are SEHNR and FQNEAQ (reference sequence). The CDR3 runs 14 residues. V was trimmed by 0 bases and J by 7 bases, leaving 9 bases between them.

The chain carries TRBV6-1 and TRBJ1-2, with 10 bases fitting TRBD1. The CDR3 extends over 14 amino acids. CDR1 MNHNS and CDR2 SASEGT come from the germline V gene. V lost 1 base to trimming and J lost 8 bases; unmatched junction nucleotides: 4. CDR3 sequence (DNA): TGTGCCAGCAGTGAAGGGGGACAGGGGTTAGGCTACACCTTC. Residues: CASSEGGQGLGYTF.

J is TRBJ1-2 and V is TRBV5-6, with D possibly being TRBD1 (5 bases). The CDR3 is 14 residues long. Germline values: CDR1 SGHDT, CDR2 YYEEEE. V was clipped by 2 bases and J by 4 bases, with 12 bases between them. The CDR3 region is CASSLTGSPYGYTF. CDR3 bases: TGTGCCAGCAGCTTAACAGGTTCCCCCTATGGCTACACCTTC.

This clone has just a few counts. The chain couples TRBV28 to TRBJ1-5; D is unresolved. The germline V and J ends were trimmed by 8 bases and 6 bases, with 11 bases remaining between them. Germline V gives CDR1 MDHEN, CDR2 SYDVKM. The CDR3 is made up of 12 amino acids. Here the CDR3 reads CASQVDGQPQHF. CDR3 nucleotides: TGTGCCAGCCAGGTAGATGGTCAGCCCCAGCATTTT.

This clone was counted once. The chain employs TRBV11-3 and TRBJ2-4; TRBD1 agrees at 10 bases. The CDR3 is made up of 13 amino acids. Trimming removed 6 bases from V and 7 bases from J; junction bases left unmatched: 3. CDR1 and CDR2 (germline): SGHNT, YENEEA. CDR3 DNA sequence: TGTGCCAGCAGTACGACAGGGGGCAACATTCAGTACTTC. This gives the protein CASSTTGGNIQYF.

The chain combines TRBV4-2 with TRBJ1-4; the D is unclear. The germline gives CDR1 LGHNA, CDR2 YNFKEQ. This CDR3 region has 15 residues. V was pared by 0 bases and J by 3 bases, with 8 bases between. The DNA for the CDR3 is TGTGCCAGCAGCCAAGAGCAGACATCTAATGAAAAACTGTTTTTT. It specifies CASSQEQTSNEKLFF.

As to this clone: The junction does not match germline at one end; this may be a read error. The CDR3 loop is CAGSRRWTSGLGIAGELFF. The CDR3, as DNA: TGTGCCGGCAGCCGAAGGTGGACTAGCGGGTTGGGTATCGCCGGGGAGCTGTTTTTT. The chain combines TRBV27 with TRBJ2-2; 11 positions agree with TRBD2. This CDR3 region has 19 residues. Germline CDR1 is MNHEY and CDR2 is SMNVEV (reference sequence).

The chain links TRBV24-1 to TRBJ2-2; tentative D call: TRBD2 (6 bases). The CDR3 spans 13 residues. Trimming cost V 10 bases and J 7 bases, with 15 bases left between them. Germline CDR1 KGHDR, CDR2 SFDVKD. DNA of the CDR3: TGTGCCACAGCCGGGAGTTCACACGGGGAGCTGTTTTTT. Protein: CATAGSSHGELFF.

The V call is TRBV10-2, the J call TRBJ1-5; the match to TRBD1 covers 7 bases. Trimming removed 4 bases from V and 7 bases from J; junction bases left unmatched: 4. CDR1 and CDR2 from the germline V gene are WSHSY and SAAADI. There are 13 residues in the CDR3. The CDR3 DNA sequence: TGCGCCAGCAGTGGACAGGGTGGCCAGCCCCAGCATTTT. It specifies CASSGQGGQPQHF.

The rearrangement uses TRBV28 and TRBJ1-2; 11 bases fit TRBD1. Germline V CDR1 and CDR2: MDHEN, SYDVKM. The CDR3 is 17 amino acids. V was clipped by 5 bases and J by 4 bases; unmatched bases: 12. CDR3 nucleotides: TGTGCCAGCAGTGCCCCGGGACAGGGGGACCTTCCCTATGGCTACACCTTC. This sequence encodes CASSAPGQGDLPYGYTF.

This rearrangement joins TRBV10-1 to TRBJ2-3; TRBD2 matches 14 bases. With 5 bases clipped from V and 4 bases from J, the junction kept 5 bases outside the gene matches. Per the germline V gene, CDR1 is WNHNN and CDR2 is SYGVQD (reference sequence). The CDR3 covers 16 residues. The CDR3 bases are TGCGCCAGCAGTTTTTTGACTAGCGGGAGGGCAGATACGCAGTATTTT. This sequence encodes CASSFLTSGRADTQYF.

V usage is TRBV9 and J usage is TRBJ2-3, with a tentative D call TRBD1 (6 bases). Germline values: CDR1 SGDLS, CDR2 YYNGEE. The CDR3 extends over 14 amino acids. Trimming removed 4 bases at V and 2 bases at J, with 11 bases between. CDR3 in DNA: TGTGCCAGCAGCCGCGCAGGGGACACAGATACGCAGTATTTT. This encodes CASSRAGDTDTQYF.

This clone has just one count. The chain recombines TRBV6-5 with TRBJ1-1; 9 bases map to TRBD1. The CDR3 contains 15 residues. Germline loops: CDR1 MNHEY, CDR2 SVGAGI. Germline trimming cut 6 bases from V and 0 bases from J; bases unmatched to any gene: 5. The CDR3 loop is CASSSGTGLNTEAFF. In DNA form, the CDR3 reads TGTGCCAGCAGCTCCGGGACAGGGCTGAACACTGAAGCTTTCTTT.

The V call is TRBV7-2, the J call TRBJ1-2, with TRBD1 identical over 7 bases. CDR1 and CDR2 (germline): SGHTA, FQGNSA. The CDR3 extends over 15 amino acids. Trimming cost V 2 bases and J 2 bases; bases outside gene matches: 5. The CDR3 DNA reads TGTGCCAGCAGCTTAACCTACAGGGGAAACTATGGCTACACCTTC. Its translation: CASSLTYRGNYGYTF.

The rearrangement joins TRBV6-5 to TRBJ2-3; 7 bases map to TRBD2. Germline loops: CDR1 MNHEY, CDR2 SVGAGI. The CDR3 has 15 amino acids. The ends lost 6 bases at V and 0 bases at J; junction bases unmatched: 6. The chain's CDR3 is CASSKLATSTDTQYF. CDR3 bases: TGTGCCAGCAGCAAACTAGCGACTAGCACAGATACGCAGTATTTT.

Only a few counts were recorded for this clone. The J gene is TRBJ2-2, the V gene TRBV19, with TRBD1 matching 7 bases. V was clipped by 5 bases and J by 6 bases; unmatched bases: 6. Germline CDR1 is LNHDA and CDR2 is SQIVND (reference sequence). This CDR3 spans 14 amino acids. The chain's CDR3 is CASSFTGASGELFF. In nucleotides, the CDR3 is TGTGCCAGTAGTTTCACAGGGGCGTCCGGGGAGCTGTTTTTT.

The chain carries TRBV30 and TRBJ2-3; a possible D gene is TRBD2 (6 bases). Germline CDR1 GTSNPN, CDR2 SVGIG (reference sequence). V was pared by 3 bases and J by 0 bases, with 13 bases between. The CDR3 totals 15 residues. CDR3 region: CAWSQSGSSTDTQYF. CDR3 DNA sequence: TGTGCCTGGAGCCAAAGCGGGTCTAGCACAGATACGCAGTATTTT.

The rearrangement links TRBV2 to TRBJ1-1; D ambiguous. This CDR3 has 13 amino acids. The V end lost 7 bases, the J end lost 4 bases, and 13 bases lay between the germline ends. The germline V gene encodes CDR1 SNHLY and CDR2 FYNNEI. Here the CDR3 DNA reads TGTGCCAGCACCCCCCCGAGCGGCACTGAAGCTTTCTTT. Its translation: CASTPPSGTEAFF.

The chain is built from TRBV30 and TRBJ2-1; D might be TRBD2 (5 bases). Germline V gene lookup returns CDR1 GTSNPN and CDR2 SVGIG (reference sequence). This CDR3 comprises 12 residues. CDR3 region: CAVKRSYNEQFF. DNA of the CDR3: TGTGCGGTGAAGCGGTCCTACAATGAGCAGTTCTTC.